This is a list of T cell receptor beta chains from one sample in a study of immune evolution from preneoplasia to lung adenocarcinoma. Measured with immunoSEQ multiplex PCR; TCRdb has only the in-frame clones, and not every one. The data hold tens of thousands of clones, with around 75% observed a single time. Material for sequencing was FFPE invasive lung adenocarcinoma tissue. The receptors stem from a person aged 55 to 69 with lung adenocarcinoma. Each CDR3 is given with its conserved first and last residue. A D gene is named only where the DNA matches it firmly. A row's size may be missing; if present it is once, few, many or a size class.

D gene: .
V gene: TRBV9
J gene: TRBJ1-3
clone size: .
CDR3 DNA: TGTGCCAGCAGCTCATCGGAAGGCTTTCCCTCTGGAAACACCATATATTTT
CDR3 protein: CASSSSEGFPSGNTIYF

D gene: .
V gene: TRBV7-2
J gene: TRBJ2-7
clone size: once
CDR3 DNA: TGTGCCAGCAGCTTAGCACTTGCACAGGGTTCCTACGAGCAGTACTTC
CDR3 protein: CASSLALAQGSYEQYF

D gene: .
V gene: TRBV11-3
J gene: TRBJ1-2
clone size: .
CDR3 DNA: TGTGCCAGCGGGGGGGAGAGCTATGGCTACACCTTC
CDR3 protein: CASGGESYGYTF

D gene: .
V gene: TRBV6-6
J gene: TRBJ1-2
clone size: .
CDR3 DNA: TGTGCCGGGGGCGACTATCCTAACTATGGCTACACCTTC
CDR3 protein: CAGGDYPNYGYTF

D gene: .
V gene: TRBV5-1
J gene: TRBJ2-1
clone size: once
CDR3 DNA: TGCGCCAGCAGCTTACGGGAGGAGCAGTTCTTC
CDR3 protein: CASSLREEQFF

D gene: .
V gene: TRBV6-5
J gene: TRBJ1-1
clone size: .
CDR3 DNA: TGTGCCAGCACGCGGGGTTTGAACACTGAAGCTTTCTTT
CDR3 protein: CASTRGLNTEAFF

D gene: TRBD1
V gene: TRBV29-1
J gene: TRBJ2-2
clone size: .
CDR3 DNA: TGCAGCGTCACAGGGGCCGGGGAGCTGTTTTTT
CDR3 protein: CSVTGAGELFF

D gene: .
V gene: TRBV7-2
J gene: TRBJ2-7
clone size: .
CDR3 DNA: TGTGCCAGCAGCCAATACATGCAGGAAGAGCAGTACTTC
CDR3 protein: CASSQYMQEEQYF

D gene: .
V gene: TRBV27
J gene: TRBJ1-1
clone size: .
CDR3 DNA: TGTGCCAGCCGCGACTTTGGGATGGGAGGAGAAGGTCGTGGAGCTTTCTTT
CDR3 protein: CASRDFGMGGEGRGAFF

D gene: .
V gene: TRBV5-5
J gene: TRBJ2-7
clone size: .
CDR3 DNA: TGTGCCAGCAGCTTAAGTGTGGGGACGGCCTCCTACGAGCAGTACTTC
CDR3 protein: CASSLSVGTASYEQYF

D gene: .
V gene: TRBV5-1
J gene: TRBJ1-1
clone size: .
CDR3 DNA: TGCGCCAGCAGCTTGTCGTCCGACACTGAAGCTTTCTTT
CDR3 protein: CASSLSSDTEAFF

D gene: TRBD1
V gene: TRBV30
J gene: TRBJ1-1
clone size: once
CDR3 DNA: TGTGCCTGGGGTACGGGACAGGGATTTTCTGAAGCTTTCTTT
CDR3 protein: CAWGTGQGFSEAFF

D gene: .
V gene: TRBV11-3
J gene: TRBJ2-5
clone size: .
CDR3 DNA: TGTGCCAGCAGCCAGGGGCGCGGAGAGACCCAGTACTTC
CDR3 protein: CASSQGRGETQYF

D gene: .
V gene: TRBV30
J gene: TRBJ1-1
clone size: few
CDR3 DNA: TGTGCCTGGAGTGTGGGGGGCGCCGAAGCTTTCTTT
CDR3 protein: CAWSVGGAEAFF

D gene: .
V gene: TRBV4-3
J gene: TRBJ2-2
clone size: .
CDR3 DNA: TGCGCCAGCAGCAGAAGGGGGGTAGTCGCCGGGGAGCTGTTTTTT
CDR3 protein: CASSRRGVVAGELFF

D gene: .
V gene: TRBV5-4
J gene: TRBJ2-1
clone size: few
CDR3 DNA: TGTGCCAGCAGCTTGGGCGGTCTCAGCTCCTACAATGAGCAGTTCTTC
CDR3 protein: CASSLGGLSSYNEQFF

D gene: .
V gene: TRBV15
J gene: TRBJ2-1
clone size: medium-sized
CDR3 DNA: TGTGCCACCAGCAGAGGGGATGAGGTTCGCAATGAGCAGTTCTTC
CDR3 protein: CATSRGDEVRNEQFF

D gene: .
V gene: TRBV5-1
J gene: TRBJ2-2
clone size: .
CDR3 DNA: TGCGCCAGCAGCTTGTCTAGGAACACCGGGGAGCTGTTTTTT
CDR3 protein: CASSLSRNTGELFF

D gene: .
V gene: TRBV30
J gene: TRBJ2-3
clone size: .
CDR3 DNA: TGTGCTGGTGGATTGGGGCTGGGAGATACGCAGTATTTT
CDR3 protein: CAGGLGLGDTQYF

D gene: .
V gene: TRBV18
J gene: TRBJ1-1
clone size: .
CDR3 DNA: TGTGCCAGCTCACCACCGGGGTCGGGGGTGGGCACTGAAGCTTTCTTT
CDR3 protein: CASSPPGSGVGTEAFF

D gene: .
V gene: TRBV5-1
J gene: TRBJ1-1
clone size: .
CDR3 DNA: TGCGCCAGCCGGGACACCCTGAACACTGAAGCTTTCTTT
CDR3 protein: CASRDTLNTEAFF

D gene: .
V gene: TRBV15
J gene: TRBJ1-5
clone size: .
CDR3 DNA: TGTGCCACCAGCAGACAAACGGGGCAGCCCCAGCATTTT
CDR3 protein: CATSRQTGQPQHF

D gene: .
V gene: TRBV28
J gene: TRBJ1-2
clone size: .
CDR3 DNA: TGTGCCAGCAGACTATCGGGTGCGGGTACTGGCTACACCTTC
CDR3 protein: CASRLSGAGTGYTF

D gene: TRBD2
V gene: TRBV18
J gene: TRBJ2-1
clone size: .
CDR3 DNA: TGTGCCAGCTCTCCCTGGGGGGGATCCTACAATGAGCAGTTCTTC
CDR3 protein: CASSPWGGSYNEQFF

D gene: TRBD1
V gene: TRBV28
J gene: TRBJ1-2
clone size: .
CDR3 DNA: TGTGCCAGCAGGAGACCGGGACAGGAGCATGGCTACACCTTC
CDR3 protein: CASRRPGQEHGYTF

D gene: .
V gene: TRBV5-1
J gene: TRBJ1-3
clone size: .
CDR3 DNA: TGCGCCAGTAGGGAGACAACGGCTGGAAACACCATATATTTT
CDR3 protein: CASRETTAGNTIYF

D gene: .
V gene: TRBV30
J gene: TRBJ1-2
clone size: .
CDR3 DNA: TGTGCCTGGAGTGTTAGCTTGGGGAGGTATGGCTACACCTTC
CDR3 protein: CAWSVSLGRYGYTF

D gene: TRBD2
V gene: TRBV28
J gene: TRBJ2-7
clone size: once
CDR3 DNA: TGTGCCAGCAGTTCACCTAGCGGGGCACTAAACCCCTACGAGCAGTACTTC
CDR3 protein: CASSSPSGALNPYEQYF

D gene: .
V gene: TRBV6-4
J gene: TRBJ2-3
clone size: .
CDR3 DNA: TGTGCCAGCAGTGAAACGGGAGCCACAGATACGCAGTATTTT
CDR3 protein: CASSETGATDTQYF

D gene: .
V gene: TRBV15
J gene: TRBJ2-3
clone size: .
CDR3 DNA: TGTGCCACCAGCAGAGATAACAGGCCGGGCTGGGATACGCAGTATTTT
CDR3 protein: CATSRDNRPGWDTQYF

D gene: .
V gene: TRBV7-8
J gene: TRBJ2-5
clone size: .
CDR3 DNA: TGTGCCAGCAGCTTAGGCAGGATCCAAGAGACCCAGTACTTC
CDR3 protein: CASSLGRIQETQYF

D gene: TRBD2
V gene: TRBV7-2
J gene: TRBJ2-3
clone size: few
CDR3 DNA: TGTGCCTGCTCCACGACTAGCGGGAGAAATACGCAGTATTTT
CDR3 protein: CACSTTSGRNTQYF

D gene: .
V gene: TRBV7-8
J gene: TRBJ1-5
clone size: .
CDR3 DNA: TGTGCCAGCAGCTTAGACGGGGGCCAGCCCCAGCATTTT
CDR3 protein: CASSLDGGQPQHF

D gene: TRBD1
V gene: TRBV29-1
J gene: TRBJ1-1
clone size: once
CDR3 DNA: TGCAGCACCTTGAACACAGGGGGCATCACTGAAGCTTTCTTT
CDR3 protein: CSTLNTGGITEAFF

D gene: .
V gene: TRBV7-8
J gene: TRBJ1-1
clone size: .
CDR3 DNA: TGTGCCAGCAGCTTCGGGAGGAACACTGAAGCTTTCTTT
CDR3 protein: CASSFGRNTEAFF

D gene: TRBD1
V gene: TRBV5-6
J gene: TRBJ1-5
clone size: few
CDR3 DNA: TGTGCCAGCAGCCAAGTCCGACAGGGAGGTAGCAATCAGCCCCAGCATTTT
CDR3 protein: CASSQVRQGGSNQPQHF

D gene: .
V gene: TRBV28
J gene: TRBJ2-7
clone size: .
CDR3 DNA: TGTGCCAGCAGAGGCACCGTAGGAGAGCAGTACTTC
CDR3 protein: CASRGTVGEQYF

D gene: .
V gene: TRBV28
J gene: TRBJ1-3
clone size: .
CDR3 DNA: TGTGCCAGCAGTTTATGGGGCCAAAGTGGGAACTCTGGAAACACCATATATTTT
CDR3 protein: CASSLWGQSGNSGNTIYF

D gene: TRBD1
V gene: TRBV4-2
J gene: TRBJ2-1
clone size: few
CDR3 DNA: TGTGCCAGCAGCCAAGGACAGGGCTACAATGAGCAGTTCTTC
CDR3 protein: CASSQGQGYNEQFF

D gene: TRBD1
V gene: TRBV14
J gene: TRBJ1-2
clone size: few
CDR3 DNA: TGTGCCAGCAGCCGAGGACAGGGTGGAGAAGGCTACACCTTC
CDR3 protein: CASSRGQGGEGYTF

D gene: .
V gene: TRBV5-1
J gene: TRBJ1-1
clone size: once
CDR3 DNA: TGCGCCAGCAGCTGGGGGGTTTATCACGGCATGAACACTGAAGCTTTCTTT
CDR3 protein: CASSWGVYHGMNTEAFF

D gene: TRBD1
V gene: TRBV12-5
J gene: TRBJ2-7
clone size: once
CDR3 DNA: TGTGCTAGTGGTCCCTTCGAGGGGGCGTTCTACGAGCAGTACTTC
CDR3 protein: CASGPFEGAFYEQYF

D gene: TRBD2
V gene: TRBV6-1
J gene: TRBJ2-7
clone size: .
CDR3 DNA: TGTGCCAGCAGTGAGACTAGCGGGAGCTCCTACGAGCAGTACTTC
CDR3 protein: CASSETSGSSYEQYF

D gene: .
V gene: TRBV30
J gene: TRBJ1-5
clone size: .
CDR3 DNA: TGTGCCTGGAGTACTTGGACTACAAATCAGCCCCAGCATTTT
CDR3 protein: CAWSTWTTNQPQHF

D gene: TRBD1
V gene: TRBV6-6
J gene: TRBJ1-5
clone size: .
CDR3 DNA: TGTGCCAGCACCGGAGCCGGGACAGGCCACAATCAGCCCCAGCATTTT
CDR3 protein: CASTGAGTGHNQPQHF

D gene: .
V gene: TRBV19
J gene: TRBJ2-2
clone size: .
CDR3 DNA: TGTGCCAGTAGTATACCAGGGTGGAACACCGGGGAGCTGTTTTTT
CDR3 protein: CASSIPGWNTGELFF

D gene: .
V gene: TRBV11-3
J gene: TRBJ2-7
clone size: .
CDR3 DNA: TGTGCCAGCAGCTTCGGGGTCTCCTACGAGCAGTACTTC
CDR3 protein: CASSFGVSYEQYF

D gene: .
V gene: TRBV5-1
J gene: TRBJ2-1
clone size: few
CDR3 DNA: TGCGCCAGCAGCTTGGGGACAACCTACAATGAGCAGTTCTTC
CDR3 protein: CASSLGTTYNEQFF

D gene: TRBD2
V gene: TRBV18
J gene: TRBJ2-1
clone size: .
CDR3 DNA: TGTGCCAGCTCGTGGGCAAGCCTAGCGGCAGGCAATGAGCAGTTCTTC
CDR3 protein: CASSWASLAAGNEQFF

D gene: TRBD2
V gene: TRBV9
J gene: TRBJ2-1
clone size: .
CDR3 DNA: TGTGCCAGCAGCGGGGGACTAGCGGGACGTAATGAGCAGTTCTTC
CDR3 protein: CASSGGLAGRNEQFF